This paragraph covers one T cell receptor (beta chain) sequence. Antigen unknown. Germline V lookup: CDR1 SEHNR, CDR2 FQNEAQ (reference sequence). V was pared by 3 bases and J by 5 bases, with 7 bases of the junction left unmatched. CDR3 length equals 17 residues. Uncontrolled infections, other autoimmune diseases, pregnancy or lactation led to exclusion of patients. Amplified TCR beta CDR3 regions came from RNA transcripts. The TCR CDR3 was amplified in a first-round RT-PCR using the HTBI primer set. TCRdb reprocessed the multiplex PCR reads with MiXCR, giving one entry per CDR3 protein. Found here are 490,000 or so distinct CDR3 sequences, roughly 16% of them singletons; the top ten hold roughly 29%. The record originates from a study of T cells in Graves' hyperthyroidism and ophthalmopathy. Study-wide results and limits: Blood shared most expanded thyroid clonotypes above 0.001. For ophthalmopathy, model prediction preceded onset by a median around 7 months.

The sequencing input was blood. The genes are TRBV7-9 and TRBJ2-2; 12 bases are shared with TRBD2. The clonotype comes from a woman aged 30 to 39 with Graves' ophthalmopathy. CDR3 DNA sequence: TGTGCCAGCAGCTTCCCCACTAGCGGGAGGAATACCGGGGAGCTGTTTTTT. Protein sequence: CASSFPTSGRNTGELFF.